This entry is about one TCR beta chain. What it recognizes is unknown. In germline, CDR1 is GTSNPN, CDR2 SVGIG (reference sequence). V gave up 4 bases and J gave up 0 bases, with 13 bases separating them. This CDR3 spans 15 amino acids. This specimen comes from a study of beta chain features in type 1 diabetes. Overall study context: Age, gender and cell yields were similar between patients and healthy donors. Study-wide results and caveats: Shortening that was moderate but significant affected the TCRB CDR3s of Type 1 diabetes patients in all four CD4+ subsets.

Every donor provided one heparinised blood draw, which averaged around 110 mL. Sorted CD4+ subsets: naive, central memory, regulatory, stem cell-like memory (CD45RO/CCR7/CD25/CD127/CD95/CD27 panel). Since all of the isolated RNA was reverse transcribed, expressed TCRB transcripts were what got sequenced. Data came from immunoSEQ multiplex PCR; TCRdb stores just in-frame clones and leaves some out. The sample consists of around 340,000 clones, about a tenth of them appearing once. The sequence derives from a man aged 25-45 years with type 1 diabetes. The rearrangement joins TRBV30 to TRBJ1-3; tentative D call: TRBD1 (6 bases). Sequenced: central memory CD4+ T cells from blood. CDR3 sequence: CAWTRRGASGNTIYF. The CDR3 DNA follows: TGTGCCTGGACCCGCCGGGGGGCCTCTGGAAACACCATATATTTT.